The subject of this entry is one TCR beta chain. Antigen: not known. The library was made from cDNA and included unique molecular identifiers. TCRdb independently ran MiXCR on the PCR reads; one entry per CDR3 protein. This table holds roughly 730,000 distinct CDR3 sequences, roughly 30% found once. The source of the sample is a study of post-analysis software for immune sequencing data. The wider study: Several disease courses (relapsing-remitting, secondary progressive and progressive-relapsing) of multiple sclerosis were included.

Study findings and constraints: Elevated frequency relative to controls characterized several TRBV segments in patients, TRBV5-6, TRBV5-1 and TRBV20-1 among them.

CDR3 length equals 14 residues. Germline V gene sequence: CDR1 WSHSY, CDR2 SAAADI. The sequenced sample was blood. This receptor was identified in a girl aged 5 to 17 with multiple sclerosis. The gene calls are TRBV10-2 and TRBJ2-7; maybe TRBD1 (6 bases). The DNA end is a closer match to TRBJ2-5, so the J assignment may be wrong. CDR3: CASQGSKSWGTQYF. As DNA, the CDR3 is TGCGCCAGCCAGGGGAGTAAAAGTTGGGGGACCCAGTACTTC.